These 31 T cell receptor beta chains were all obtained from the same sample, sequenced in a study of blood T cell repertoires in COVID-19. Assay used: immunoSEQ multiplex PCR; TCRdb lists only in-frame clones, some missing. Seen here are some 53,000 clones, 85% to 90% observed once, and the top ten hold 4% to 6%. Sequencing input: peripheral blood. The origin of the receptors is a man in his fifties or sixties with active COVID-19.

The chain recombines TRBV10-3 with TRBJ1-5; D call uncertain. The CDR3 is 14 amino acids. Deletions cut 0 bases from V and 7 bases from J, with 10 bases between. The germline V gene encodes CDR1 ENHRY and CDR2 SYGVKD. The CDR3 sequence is CAISESMGDQPQHF. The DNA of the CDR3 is TGTGCCATCAGTGAGTCGATGGGAGACCAGCCCCAGCATTTT.

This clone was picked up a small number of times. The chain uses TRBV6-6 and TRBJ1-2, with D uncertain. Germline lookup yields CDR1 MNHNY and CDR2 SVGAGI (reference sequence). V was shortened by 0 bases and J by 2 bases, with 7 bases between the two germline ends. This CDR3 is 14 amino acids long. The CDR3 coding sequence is TGTGCCAGCAGTTACTCAACGGTCAACTATGGCTACACCTTC. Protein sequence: CASSYSTVNYGYTF.

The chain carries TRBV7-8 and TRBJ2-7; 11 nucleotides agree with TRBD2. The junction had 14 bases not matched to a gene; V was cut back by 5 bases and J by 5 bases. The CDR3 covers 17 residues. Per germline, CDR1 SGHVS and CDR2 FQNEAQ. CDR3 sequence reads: CASSLPPLAGGIHEQYF. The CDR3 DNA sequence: TGTGCCAGCAGCCTACCCCCTTTAGCGGGAGGGATACACGAGCAGTACTTC.

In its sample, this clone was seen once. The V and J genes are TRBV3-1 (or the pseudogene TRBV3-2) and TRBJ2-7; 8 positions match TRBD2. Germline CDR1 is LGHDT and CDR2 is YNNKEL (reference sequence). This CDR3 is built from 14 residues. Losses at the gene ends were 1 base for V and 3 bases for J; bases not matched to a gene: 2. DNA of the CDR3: TGTGCCAGCAGCCAAGCGGCGGGGGGCTACGAGCAGTACTTC. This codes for CASSQAAGGYEQYF.

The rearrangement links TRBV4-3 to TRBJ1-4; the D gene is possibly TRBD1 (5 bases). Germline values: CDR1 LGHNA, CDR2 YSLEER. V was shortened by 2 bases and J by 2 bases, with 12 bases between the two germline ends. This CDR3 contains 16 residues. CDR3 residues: CASSQQGRATNEKLFF. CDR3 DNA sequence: TGCGCCAGCAGCCAACAGGGCAGGGCTACTAATGAAAAACTGTTTTTT.

CDR3 bases: TGTGCCAGCAGACCAGATCCCGGGATGGAGGGTCCCCGGGGTGGCTACACCTTC. Protein: CASRPDPGMEGPRGGYTF. The chain recombines TRBV7-9 with TRBJ1-2; no definite D call. The V end was cut by 6 bases, the J end by 7 bases, with 30 bases between. Germline CDR1 reads SEHNR; CDR2 reads FQNEAQ (reference sequence). The CDR3 spans 18 residues.

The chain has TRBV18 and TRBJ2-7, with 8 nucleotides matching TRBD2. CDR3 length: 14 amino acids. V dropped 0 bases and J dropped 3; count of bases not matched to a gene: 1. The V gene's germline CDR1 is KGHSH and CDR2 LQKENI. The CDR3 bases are TGTGCCAGCTCACCACCCAGCGGGAGCTACGAGCAGTACTTC. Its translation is CASSPPSGSYEQYF.

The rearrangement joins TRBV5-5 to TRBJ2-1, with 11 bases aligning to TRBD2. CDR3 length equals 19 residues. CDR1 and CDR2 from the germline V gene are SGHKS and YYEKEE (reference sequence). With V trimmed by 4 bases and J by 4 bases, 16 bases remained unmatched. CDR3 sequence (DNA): TGTGCCAGCAGCACACGACTAGCGGGACGCCCGACGTTTTACAATGAGCAGTTCTTC. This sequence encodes CASSTRLAGRPTFYNEQFF.

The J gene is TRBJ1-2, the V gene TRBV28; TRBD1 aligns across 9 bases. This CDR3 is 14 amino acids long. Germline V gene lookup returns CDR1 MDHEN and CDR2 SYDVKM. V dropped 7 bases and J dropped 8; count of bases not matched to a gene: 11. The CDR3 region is CASTSPGQGRGYTF. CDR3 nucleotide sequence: TGTGCCAGCACCTCTCCGGGACAGGGACGGGGCTACACCTTC.

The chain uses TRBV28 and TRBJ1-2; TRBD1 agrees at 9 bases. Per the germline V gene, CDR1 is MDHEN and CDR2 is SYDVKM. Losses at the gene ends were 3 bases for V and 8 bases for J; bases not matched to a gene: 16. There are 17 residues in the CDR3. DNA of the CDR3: TGTGCCAGCAGTTTTCGCGCCGCGGACAGGGGCGATGGAGGCTACACCTTC. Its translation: CASSFRAADRGDGGYTF.

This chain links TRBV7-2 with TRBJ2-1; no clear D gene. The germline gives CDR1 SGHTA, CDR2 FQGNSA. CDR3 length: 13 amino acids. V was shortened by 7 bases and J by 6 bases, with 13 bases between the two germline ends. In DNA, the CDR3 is TGTGCCAGCACGGAATACAGTCCCAATGAGCAGTTCTTC. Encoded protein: CASTEYSPNEQFF. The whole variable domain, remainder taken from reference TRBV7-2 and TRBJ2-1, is GAGVSQSPSNKVTEKGKDVELRCDPISGHTALYWYRQSLGQGLEFLIYFQGNSAPDKSGLPSDRFSAERTGGSVSTLTIQRTQQEDSAVYLCASTEYSPNEQFFGPGTRLTVL.

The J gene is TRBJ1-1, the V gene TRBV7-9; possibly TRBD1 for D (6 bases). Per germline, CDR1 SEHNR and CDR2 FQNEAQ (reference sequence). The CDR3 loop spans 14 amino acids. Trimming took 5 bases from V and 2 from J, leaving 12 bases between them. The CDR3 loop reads CASSLSQGNTEAFF. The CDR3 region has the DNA TGTGCCAGCAGCCTCTCACAGGGAAACACTGAAGCTTTCTTT.

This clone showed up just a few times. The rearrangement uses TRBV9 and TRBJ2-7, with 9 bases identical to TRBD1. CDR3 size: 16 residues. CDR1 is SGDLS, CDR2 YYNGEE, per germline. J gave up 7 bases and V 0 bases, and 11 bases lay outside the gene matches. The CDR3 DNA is TGTGCCAGCAGCGTAGGAGTAGGGACAGGGAGTGTTGAGCAGTACTTC. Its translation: CASSVGVGTGSVEQYF. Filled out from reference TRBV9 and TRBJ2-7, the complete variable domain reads DSGVTQTPKHLITATGQRVTLRCSPRSGDLSVYWYQQSLDQGLQFLIQYYNGEERAKGNILERFSAQQFPDLHSELNLSSLELGDSALYFCASSVGVGTGSVEQYFGPGTRLTVT.

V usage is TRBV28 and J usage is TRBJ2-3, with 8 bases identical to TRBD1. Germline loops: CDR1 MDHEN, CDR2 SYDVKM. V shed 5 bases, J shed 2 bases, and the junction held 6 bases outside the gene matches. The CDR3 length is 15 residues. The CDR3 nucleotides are TGTGCCAGCAGTAGCCGGGACAGGCACACAGATACGCAGTATTTT. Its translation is CASSSRDRHTDTQYF.

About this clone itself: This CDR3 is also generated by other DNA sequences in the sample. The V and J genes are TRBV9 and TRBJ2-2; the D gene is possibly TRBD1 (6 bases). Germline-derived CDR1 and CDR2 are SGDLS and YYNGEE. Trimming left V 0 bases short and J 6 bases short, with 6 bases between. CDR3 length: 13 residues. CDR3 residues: CASSVEGAGELFF. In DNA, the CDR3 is TGTGCCAGCAGCGTAGAGGGGGCCGGGGAGCTGTTTTTT.

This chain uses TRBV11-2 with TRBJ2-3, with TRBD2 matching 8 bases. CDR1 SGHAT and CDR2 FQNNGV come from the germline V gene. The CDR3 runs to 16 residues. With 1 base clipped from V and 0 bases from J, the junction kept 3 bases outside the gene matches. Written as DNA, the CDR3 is TGTGCCAGCAGCTTAGGTATAGCGGGAAGCACAGATACGCAGTATTTT. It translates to CASSLGIAGSTDTQYF. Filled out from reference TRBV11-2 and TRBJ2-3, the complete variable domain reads EAGVAQSPRYKIIEKRQSVAFWCNPISGHATLYWYQQILGQGPKLLIQFQNNGVVDDSQLPKDRFSAERLKGVDSTLKIQPAKLEDSAVYLCASSLGIAGSTDTQYFGPGTRLTVL.

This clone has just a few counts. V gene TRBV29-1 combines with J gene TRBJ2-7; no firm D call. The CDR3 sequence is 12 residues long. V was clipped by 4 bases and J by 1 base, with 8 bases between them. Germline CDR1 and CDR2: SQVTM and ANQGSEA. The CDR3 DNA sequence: TGCAGCGTTGGAGACGGTTCCTACGAGCAGTACTTC. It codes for CSVGDGSYEQYF.

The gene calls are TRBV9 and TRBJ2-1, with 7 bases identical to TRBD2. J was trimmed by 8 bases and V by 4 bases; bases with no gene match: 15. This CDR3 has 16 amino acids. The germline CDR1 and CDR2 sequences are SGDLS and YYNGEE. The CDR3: CASSSRTRNGGHEQFF. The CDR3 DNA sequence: TGTGCCAGCAGCTCCCGGACTAGGAATGGTGGCCATGAGCAGTTCTTC.

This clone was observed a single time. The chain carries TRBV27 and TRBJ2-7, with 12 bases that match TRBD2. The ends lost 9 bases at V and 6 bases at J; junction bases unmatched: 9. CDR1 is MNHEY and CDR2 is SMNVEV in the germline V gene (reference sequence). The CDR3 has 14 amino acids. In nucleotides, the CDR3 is TGTGCCAGTAGCTCGACTAGCGGGAGCCCCGAGCAGTACTTC. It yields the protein CASSSTSGSPEQYF.

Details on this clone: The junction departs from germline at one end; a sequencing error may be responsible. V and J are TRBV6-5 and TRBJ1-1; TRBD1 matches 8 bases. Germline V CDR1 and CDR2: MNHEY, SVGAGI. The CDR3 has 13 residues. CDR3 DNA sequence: TGTGCCAGCAGTTACGGGACAGGCCGTGAATCTTTCTTT. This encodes CASSYGTGRESFF.

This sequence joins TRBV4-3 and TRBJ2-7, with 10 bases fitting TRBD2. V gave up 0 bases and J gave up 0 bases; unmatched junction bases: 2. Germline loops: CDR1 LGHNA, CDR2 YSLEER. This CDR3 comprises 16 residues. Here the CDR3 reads CASSQEPSGSSYEQYF. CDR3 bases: TGCGCCAGCAGCCAAGAGCCTAGCGGGAGCTCCTACGAGCAGTACTTC.

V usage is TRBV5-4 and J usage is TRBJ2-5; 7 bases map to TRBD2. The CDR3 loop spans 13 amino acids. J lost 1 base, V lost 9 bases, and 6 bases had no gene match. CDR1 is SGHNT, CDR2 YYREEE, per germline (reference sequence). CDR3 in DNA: TGTGCCATTTCTAGCGGAATCCAAGAGACCCAGTACTTC. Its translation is CAISSGIQETQYF.

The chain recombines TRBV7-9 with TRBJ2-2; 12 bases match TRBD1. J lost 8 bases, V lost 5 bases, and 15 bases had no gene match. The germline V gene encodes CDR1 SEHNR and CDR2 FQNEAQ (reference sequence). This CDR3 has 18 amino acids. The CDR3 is CASSPKDRDRGLSGELFF. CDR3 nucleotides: TGTGCCAGCAGCCCTAAAGACCGGGACAGGGGGCTTTCGGGGGAGCTGTTTTTT.

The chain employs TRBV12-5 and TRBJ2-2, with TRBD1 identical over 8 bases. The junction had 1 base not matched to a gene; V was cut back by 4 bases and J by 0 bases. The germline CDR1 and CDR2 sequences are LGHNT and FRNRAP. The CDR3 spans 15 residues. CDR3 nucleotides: TGTGCTAGTGGTTCGGGACAGGCGAACACCGGGGAGCTGTTTTTT. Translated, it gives CASGSGQANTGELFF.

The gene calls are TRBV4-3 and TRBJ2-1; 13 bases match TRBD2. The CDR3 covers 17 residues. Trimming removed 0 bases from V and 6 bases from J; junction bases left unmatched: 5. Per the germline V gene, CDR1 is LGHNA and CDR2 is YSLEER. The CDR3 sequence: CASSQELAGGPRNEQFF. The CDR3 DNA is TGCGCCAGCAGCCAAGAACTAGCGGGAGGGCCCCGCAATGAGCAGTTCTTC.

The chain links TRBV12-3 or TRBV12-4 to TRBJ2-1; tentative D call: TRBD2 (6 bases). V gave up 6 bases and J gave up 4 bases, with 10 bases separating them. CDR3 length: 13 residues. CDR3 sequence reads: CASRNSGYNEQFF. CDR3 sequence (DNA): TGTGCCAGCAGAAATAGCGGTTACAATGAGCAGTTCTTC.

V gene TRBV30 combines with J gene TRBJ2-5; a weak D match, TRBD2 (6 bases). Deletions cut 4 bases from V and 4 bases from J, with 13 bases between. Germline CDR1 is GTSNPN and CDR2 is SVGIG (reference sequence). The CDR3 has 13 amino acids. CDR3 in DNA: TGTGCCTGGACACAGATGGGAGGAGAGACCCAGTACTTC. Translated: CAWTQMGGETQYF.

CDR3 sequence: CASSRDSSFYEQYF. In DNA form, the CDR3 reads TGTGCCAGCAGCCGGGACAGTTCCTTCTACGAGCAGTACTTC. This chain uses TRBV7-2 with TRBJ2-7; 7 positions agree with TRBD1. This CDR3 has 14 residues. Germline-derived CDR1 and CDR2 are SGHTA and FQGNSA. The J segment lost 3 bases and the V segment lost 5 bases, leaving 7 bases of the junction unmatched.

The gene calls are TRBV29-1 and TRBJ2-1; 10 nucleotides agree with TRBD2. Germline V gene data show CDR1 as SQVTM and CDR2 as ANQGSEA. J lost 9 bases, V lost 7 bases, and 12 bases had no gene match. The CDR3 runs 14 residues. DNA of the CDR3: TGCAGCGCACAAGGGCTAGCGGGAGTGATTGAGCAGTTCTTC. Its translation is CSAQGLAGVIEQFF.

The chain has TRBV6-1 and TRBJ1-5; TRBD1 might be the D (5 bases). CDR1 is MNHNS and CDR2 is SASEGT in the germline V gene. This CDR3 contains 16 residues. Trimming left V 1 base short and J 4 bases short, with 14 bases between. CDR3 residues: CASSEGAGIPNQPQHF. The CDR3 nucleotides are TGTGCCAGCAGTGAAGGGGCAGGGATACCAAATCAGCCCCAGCATTTT.

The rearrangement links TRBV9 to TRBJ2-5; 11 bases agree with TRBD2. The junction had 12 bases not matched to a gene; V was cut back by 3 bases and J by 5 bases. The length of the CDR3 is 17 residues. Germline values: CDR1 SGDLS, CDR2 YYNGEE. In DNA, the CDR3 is TGTGCCAGCAGCGCCTCACGTAGCGGGAGGGTCGAGGAGACCCAGTACTTC. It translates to CASSASRSGRVEETQYF.